This TCR beta chain was captured by sequencing in a study of T cells in localized non-small cell lung cancer. J lost 8 bases, V lost 7 bases, and 13 bases had no gene match. This CDR3 region has 16 residues. Looked up from germline, CDR1 is WNHNN and CDR2 is SYGVQD (reference sequence). The repertoire was sequenced with immunoSEQ multiplex PCR; TCRdb's copy has only in-frame clones and lacks some. Among under 30,000 clones listed, 86% were seen once. Study-wide findings and caveats: Sequencing, confined to only one tumor region, leaves heterogeneity possible.

A few counts support this clone. What it binds is not known. The rearrangement joins TRBV10-1 to TRBJ1-6, with 8 bases fitting TRBD1. Here the sequenced sample was peripheral blood, taken before any cancer treatment. The receptor was isolated from a female donor older than 55 with stage I lung adenocarcinoma. The CDR3 nucleotides are TGCGCCAGCACGAACCAAGGCCAGACAGGGGATTCACCCCTCCACTTT. It translates to CASTNQGQTGDSPLHF.